This T cell receptor (beta chain) was observed in a study of blood T cell repertoires in COVID-19. In the study overall: There were acute and convalescent COVID-19 samples, and they came from the United States, Italy and Spain. T cells, B-cell-depleted T cells, or PBMCs provided the cDNA or gDNA that served as material.

In the authors' methods: Researchers report that nucleated cell counts were estimated from reference gene primer amplification. TCRdb's copy holds only in-frame clones and misses some; the assay was immunoSEQ multiplex PCR. V, J and clone size were drawn from that table, and D and trimming were deduced from the DNA. Seen here are about 130,000 clones, 65% to 90% observed once, and the top ten hold 25% to 30%. The J segment lost 3 bases and the V segment lost 5 bases, leaving 1 base of the junction unmatched. This CDR3 is 13 amino acids long. Sequenced: peripheral blood. The rearrangement links TRBV12-3 or TRBV12-4 to TRBJ2-5; 9 nucleotides match TRBD1. This receptor was taken from a woman older than 75 with acute or convalescent COVID-19. The DNA of the CDR3 is TGTGCCAGCAGTGGGACAGGGAAAGAGACCCAGTACTTC. It is translated as CASSGTGKETQYF.